This T cell receptor (beta chain) was recovered during a study of blood T cell repertoires in COVID-19. Per the original methods: Reference gene primer amplification gave nucleated cell count estimates. TCRdb's table, derived via immunoSEQ multiplex PCR, lists solely in-frame clones and lacks some. Clone size and V and J calls were adopted from that table, with D and trimming inferred from the DNA. The data contain hundreds of thousands of clones, 75% to 90% of them singletons. Germline V CDR1 and CDR2: SNHLY, FYNNEI. The CDR3 length is 13 residues. The V segment lost 10 bases and the J segment 1 base; nucleotides outside the gene matches: 6.

The genes are TRBV2 and TRBJ1-2; 7 positions match TRBD1. This receptor was taken from a man aged 45 to 65 who had been exposed to COVID-19. The material sequenced was PBMCs or T cells enriched from blood (not recorded which). This CDR3 reads CAISGQINYGYTF. The CDR3 coding sequence is TGTGCCATCTCGGGACAGATTAACTATGGCTACACCTTC.